This TCR beta chain was retrieved from a study of CD8 T cells in Susac syndrome. Points on this clonotype: Antigen: not known.

Reverse transcription used about 0.45 to 1 ug RNA and random hexamers. With immunoSEQ multiplex PCR, TCR beta CDR3 was amplified across 54 Vbeta and 13 Jbeta. One entry per CDR3 protein results from TCRdb running MiXCR on the immunoSEQ multiplex PCR reads. The sample yields about 130,000 distinct CDR3 sequences, approximately 93% seen once. Looked up from germline, CDR1 is KGHDR and CDR2 is SFDVKD. The J segment lost 1 base and the V segment lost 6 bases, leaving 7 bases of the junction unmatched. The CDR3 spans 17 residues. Overall study results and limits: Acknowledgment was made by the study that its TCR sequencing and HLA analysis involved a relatively small number of individuals.

Relapsing-remitting disease, either stable or active, was present in the multiple sclerosis controls, who were treatment-naive patients. It was negative isolation that provided the CD8+ and CD4+ T cells, whereas TEMRA cells were enriched by FACS. This sequence was found in a human donor with multiple sclerosis. V is TRBV24-1 and J is TRBJ2-3; TRBD1 agrees at 12 bases. The source material was CD8+ T cells from PBMCs. In DNA form, the CDR3 reads TGTGCCACCAGTCCGAGGGACAGGGGGCAGGGCACAGATACGCAGTATTTT. This encodes CATSPRDRGQGTDTQYF.